This TCR beta chain was sequenced for a study of CD4+ T cells in melanoma (dated by TCRdb to 2021 to 2024). In terms of the full investigation: The study examined neoantigen-specific CD4+ T cells in human melanoma. Beyond this particular receptor, the publication reports: The report described a correlation between neoantigen-specific CD4+ T cells and the function of CD8+ T cells, macrophages and B cells. Neoantigen-specific CD4+ T cells in melanoma were reported to show diverse differentiation states.

Library preparation used the immunoSEQ multiplex PCR assay. Here the immuneACCESS table is served through TCRdb, limited to in-frame sequences with V and J called. Missing clones are a known gap in these copies; in checked studies unresolved V genes cover under half, and the rest lacks a known reason. This sample holds about 9,600 clones; 55% to 75% were observed only once. Of the sample, approximately 25% falls within the top ten clones. From its cysteine to its phenylalanine, the CDR3 spans 13 amino acids. Here the CDR3 DNA is all that survives: 39 bases in frame from base 1. Ends trimmed: V by 3 bases, J by 3 bases; bases unmatched to a gene: 1. The germline V gene encodes CDR1 GTSNPN and CDR2 SVGIG (reference sequence). This clone showed up just a few times. Its antigen is not yet known. No clone much larger than this one lies a single base away; base qualities are absent. The donors were people with melanoma.

Sequenced sample: cells from a culture (not recorded whether cultured in vitro). The sequence derives from a human donor with melanoma. The chain is assembled from TRBV30 and TRBJ1-3, with 8 bases in between that match TRBD1. The DNA sequence is given as TGTGCCTGGAGAACAGGGGGTGGAAACACCATATATTTT. It is translated as CAWRTGGGNTIYF.